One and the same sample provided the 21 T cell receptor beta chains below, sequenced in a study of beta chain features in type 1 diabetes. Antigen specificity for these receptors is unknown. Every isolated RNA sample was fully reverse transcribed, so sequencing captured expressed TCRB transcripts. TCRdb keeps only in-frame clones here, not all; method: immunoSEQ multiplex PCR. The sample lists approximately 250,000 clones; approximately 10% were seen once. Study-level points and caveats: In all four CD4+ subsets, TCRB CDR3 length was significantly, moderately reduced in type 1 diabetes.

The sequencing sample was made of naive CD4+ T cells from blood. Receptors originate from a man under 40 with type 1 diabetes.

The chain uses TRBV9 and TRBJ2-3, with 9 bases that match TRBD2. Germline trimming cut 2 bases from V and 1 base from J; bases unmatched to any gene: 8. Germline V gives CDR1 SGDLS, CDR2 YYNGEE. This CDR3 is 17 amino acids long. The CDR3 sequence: CASSVRGAGGRTDTQYF. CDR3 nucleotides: TGTGCCAGCAGCGTTCGGGGAGCGGGGGGACGCACAGATACGCAGTATTTT.

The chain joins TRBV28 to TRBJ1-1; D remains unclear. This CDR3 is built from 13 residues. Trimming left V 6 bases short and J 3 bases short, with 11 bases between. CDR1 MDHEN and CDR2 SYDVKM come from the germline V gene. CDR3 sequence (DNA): TGTGCCAGCAGCACCGTTCTATACACTGAAGCTTTCTTT. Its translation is CASSTVLYTEAFF.

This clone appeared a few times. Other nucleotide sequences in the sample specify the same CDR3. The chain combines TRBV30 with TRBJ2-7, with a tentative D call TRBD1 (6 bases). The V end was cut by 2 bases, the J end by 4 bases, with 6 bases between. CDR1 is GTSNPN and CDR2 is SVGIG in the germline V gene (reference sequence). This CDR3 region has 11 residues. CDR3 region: CAWSTGYEQYF. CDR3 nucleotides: TGTGCCTGGAGTACAGGGTACGAGCAGTACTTC.

In nucleotides, the CDR3 is TGTGCCAGCAACCAGCGAGGGGGATCAGAGACCCAGTACTTC. Translating it yields CASNQRGGSETQYF. This sequence joins TRBV6-6 and TRBJ2-5; D is possibly TRBD1 (6 bases). V was shortened by 7 bases and J by 4 bases, with 16 bases between the two germline ends. Germline V CDR1 and CDR2: MNHNY, SVGAGI (reference sequence). The CDR3 consists of 14 residues.

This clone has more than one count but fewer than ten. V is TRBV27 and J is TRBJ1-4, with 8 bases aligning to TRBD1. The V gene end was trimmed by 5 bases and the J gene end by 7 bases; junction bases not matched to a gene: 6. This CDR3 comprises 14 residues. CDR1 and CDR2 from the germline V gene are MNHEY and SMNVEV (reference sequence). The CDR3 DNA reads TGTGCCAGCAGTGCTCAGGGGGCGGCTGAAAAACTGTTTTTT. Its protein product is CASSAQGAAEKLFF.

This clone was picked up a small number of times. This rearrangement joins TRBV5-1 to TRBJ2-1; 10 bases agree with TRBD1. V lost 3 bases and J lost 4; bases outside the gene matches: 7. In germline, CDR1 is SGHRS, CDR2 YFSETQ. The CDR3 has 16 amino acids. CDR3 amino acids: CASSSRPGQGYNEQFF. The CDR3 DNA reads TGCGCCAGCAGCTCGAGGCCGGGACAGGGGTACAATGAGCAGTTCTTC.

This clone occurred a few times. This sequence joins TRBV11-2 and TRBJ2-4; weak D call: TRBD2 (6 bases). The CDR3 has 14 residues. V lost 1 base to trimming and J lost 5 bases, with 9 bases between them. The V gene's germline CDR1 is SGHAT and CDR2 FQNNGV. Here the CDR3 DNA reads TGTGCCAGCAGCTTAGGCGGGGTCCAAAACATTCAGTACTTC. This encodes CASSLGGVQNIQYF. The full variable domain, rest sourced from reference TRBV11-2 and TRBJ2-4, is EAGVAQSPRYKIIEKRQSVAFWCNPISGHATLYWYQQILGQGPKLLIQFQNNGVVDDSQLPKDRFSAERLKGVDSTLKIQPAKLEDSAVYLCASSLGGVQNIQYFGAGTRLSVL.

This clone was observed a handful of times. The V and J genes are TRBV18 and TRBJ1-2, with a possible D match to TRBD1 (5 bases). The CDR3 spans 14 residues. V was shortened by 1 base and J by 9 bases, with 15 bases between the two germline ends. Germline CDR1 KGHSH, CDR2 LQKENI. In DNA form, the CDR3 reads TGTGCCAGCTCACCACGTGATAGGGGCGATCGCTACACCTTC. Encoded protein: CASSPRDRGDRYTF.

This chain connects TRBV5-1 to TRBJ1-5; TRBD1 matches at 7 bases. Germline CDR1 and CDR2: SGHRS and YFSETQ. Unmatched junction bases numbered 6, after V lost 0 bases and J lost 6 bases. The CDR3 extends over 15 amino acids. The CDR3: CASSLAPGGGQPQHF. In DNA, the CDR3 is TGCGCCAGCAGCTTGGCCCCAGGGGGTGGTCAGCCCCAGCATTTT.

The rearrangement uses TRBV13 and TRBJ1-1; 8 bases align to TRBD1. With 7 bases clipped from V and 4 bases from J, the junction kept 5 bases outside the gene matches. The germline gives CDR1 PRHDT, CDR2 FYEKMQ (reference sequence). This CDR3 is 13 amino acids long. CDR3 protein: CASNHDRGTEAFF. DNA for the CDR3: TGTGCCAGCAACCATGACAGGGGCACTGAAGCTTTCTTT. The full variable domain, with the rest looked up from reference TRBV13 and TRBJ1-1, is AAGVIQSPRHLIKEKRETATLKCYPIPRHDTVYWYQQGPGQDPQFLISFYEKMQSDKGSIPDRFSAQQFSDYHSELNMSSLELGDSALYFCASNHDRGTEAFFGQGTRLTVV.

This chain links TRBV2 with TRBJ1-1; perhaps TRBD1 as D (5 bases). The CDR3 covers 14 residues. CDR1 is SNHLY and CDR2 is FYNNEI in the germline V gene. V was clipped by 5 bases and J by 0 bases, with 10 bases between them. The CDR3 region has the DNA TGTGCCAGCAGTCGACAGACCATGAACACTGAAGCTTTCTTT. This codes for CASSRQTMNTEAFF.

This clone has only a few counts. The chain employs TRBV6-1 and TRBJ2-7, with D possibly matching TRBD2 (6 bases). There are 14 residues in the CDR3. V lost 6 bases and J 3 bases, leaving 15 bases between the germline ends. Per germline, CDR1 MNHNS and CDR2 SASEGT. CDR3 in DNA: TGTGCCAGCAGAGGGAGCGGGCAGGGCTACGAGCAGTACTTC. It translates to CASRGSGQGYEQYF.

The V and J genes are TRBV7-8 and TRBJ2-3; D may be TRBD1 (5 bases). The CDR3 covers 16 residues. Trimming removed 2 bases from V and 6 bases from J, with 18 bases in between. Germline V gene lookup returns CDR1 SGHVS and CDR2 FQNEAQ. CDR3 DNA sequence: TGTGCCAGCAGCTTAAATGGGGCATCCTATGGGGATACGCAGTATTTT. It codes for CASSLNGASYGDTQYF.

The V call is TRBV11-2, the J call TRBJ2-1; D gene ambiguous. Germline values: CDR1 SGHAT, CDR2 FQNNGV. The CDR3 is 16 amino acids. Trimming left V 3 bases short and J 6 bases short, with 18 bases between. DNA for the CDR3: TGTGCCAGCAGCTTCGGTTCTGCCCTCTTGGTCAATGAGCAGTTCTTC. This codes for CASSFGSALLVNEQFF.

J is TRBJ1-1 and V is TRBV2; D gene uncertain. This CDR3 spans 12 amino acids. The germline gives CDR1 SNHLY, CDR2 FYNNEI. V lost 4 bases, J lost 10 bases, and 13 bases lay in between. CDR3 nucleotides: TGTGCCAGCAGTGCCCAACCCCCGGGAGCTTTCTTT. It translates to CASSAQPPGAFF.

Written as DNA, the CDR3 is TGTGCCATCGCGGCAGTGGAGAACACTGAAGCTTTCTTT. This codes for CAIAAVENTEAFF. The rearrangement links TRBV10-3 to TRBJ1-1; D is unclear. Trimming cost V 8 bases and J 1 base, with 11 bases left between them. Germline-derived CDR1 and CDR2 are ENHRY and SYGVKD. The length of the CDR3 is 13 residues.

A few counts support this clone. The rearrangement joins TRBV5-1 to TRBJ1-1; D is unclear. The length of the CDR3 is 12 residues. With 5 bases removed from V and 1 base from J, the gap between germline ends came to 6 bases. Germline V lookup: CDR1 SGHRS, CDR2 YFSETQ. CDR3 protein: CASRAGNTEAFF. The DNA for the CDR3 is TGCGCCAGCAGGGCAGGGAACACTGAAGCTTTCTTT.

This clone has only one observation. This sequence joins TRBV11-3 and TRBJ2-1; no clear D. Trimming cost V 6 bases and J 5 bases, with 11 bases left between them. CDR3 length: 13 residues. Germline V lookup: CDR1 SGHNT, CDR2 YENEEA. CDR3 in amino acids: CASSNSRDNEQFF. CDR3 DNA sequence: TGTGCCAGCAGTAACTCTCGGGACAATGAGCAGTTCTTC.

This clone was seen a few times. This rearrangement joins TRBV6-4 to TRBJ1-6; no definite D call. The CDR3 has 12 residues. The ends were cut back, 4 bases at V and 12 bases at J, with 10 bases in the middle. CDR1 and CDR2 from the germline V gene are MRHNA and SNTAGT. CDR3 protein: CASSASERPLHF. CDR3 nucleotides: TGTGCCAGCAGTGCATCGGAGAGACCCCTCCACTTT.

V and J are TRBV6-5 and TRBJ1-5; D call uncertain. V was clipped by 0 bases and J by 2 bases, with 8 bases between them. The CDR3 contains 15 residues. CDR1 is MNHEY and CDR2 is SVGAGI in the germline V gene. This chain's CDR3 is CASSYSMAGNQPQHF. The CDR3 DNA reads TGTGCCAGCAGTTACTCGATGGCAGGCAATCAGCCCCAGCATTTT.

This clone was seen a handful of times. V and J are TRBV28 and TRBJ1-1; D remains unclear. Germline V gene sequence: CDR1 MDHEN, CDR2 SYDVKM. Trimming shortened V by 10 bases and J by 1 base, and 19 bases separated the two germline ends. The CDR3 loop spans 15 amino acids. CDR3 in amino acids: CATNPHGQANTEAFF. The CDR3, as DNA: TGTGCCACCAACCCCCACGGCCAGGCGAACACTGAAGCTTTCTTT.